This T cell receptor beta chain was found in a study of blood T cell repertoires in COVID-19. Trimming took 7 bases from V and 5 from J, leaving 8 bases between them. This CDR3 spans 11 amino acids. CDR1 is SNHLY and CDR2 is FYNNEI in the germline V gene. The table came from immunoSEQ multiplex PCR; TCRdb's copy has only in-frame clones and leaves some out. The sample has tens of thousands of clones; around 81% are singletons. V and J are TRBV2 and TRBJ2-5; D uncertain. The sequenced material came from peripheral blood. This clonotype was sampled from a man between 60 and 75 years old with acute or convalescent COVID-19. The CDR3: CASKSRETQYF. CDR3 nucleotide sequence: TGTGCCAGCAAGTCTCGGGAGACCCAGTACTTC.